The rows below give T cell receptor beta chains drawn from one sample of a study of monozygotic twins with inflammatory bowel disease. TCRdb reanalyzed the 5' RACE reads, giving one entry per CDR3 protein sequence and no DNA. This sample's clone table lists 330,000 or so distinct CDR3 sequences. The sequenced sample consisted of blood. Every receptor here comes from a human donor with ulcerative colitis or Crohn's disease, or a healthy co-twin of an affected twin (not recorded which). Each CDR3 is given with its conserved first and last residue.

CDR3: CASSEQGGISQETQYF
V: TRBV25-1
J: TRBJ2-5
length: 16

CDR3: CASSSPRGNTGELFF
V: TRBV12-3/TRBV12-4
J: TRBJ2-2
length: 15

CDR3: CASSLTTGRETQYF
V: TRBV5-6
J: TRBJ2-5
length: 14

CDR3: CASSRFHPGQPRSYNEQFF
V: TRBV23-1
J: TRBJ2-1
length: 19

CDR3: CASSRRDGTEAFF
V: TRBV7-3
J: TRBJ1-1
length: 13

CDR3: CAISESTGYKETQYF
V: TRBV10-3
J: TRBJ2-5
length: 15

CDR3: CASSLPEVPGELFF
V: TRBV7-8
J: TRBJ2-2
length: 14

CDR3: CASSLKLAEYNEQFF
V: TRBV12-3/TRBV12-4
J: TRBJ2-1
length: 15

CDR3: CASSEWEGFDNEQFF
V: TRBV25-1
J: TRBJ2-1
length: 15

CDR3: CATRREGGSYEQYF
V: TRBV7-2
J: TRBJ2-7
length: 14

CDR3: CASSFGGSETQYF
V: TRBV28
J: TRBJ2-5
length: 13

CDR3: CASSSLDRFYNSPLHF
V: TRBV11-2
J: TRBJ1-6
length: 16

CDR3: CASSSSQGRGTYEQYF
V: TRBV7-7
J: TRBJ2-7
length: 16

CDR3: CATSDRREQETQYF
V: TRBV24-1
J: TRBJ2-5
length: 14

CDR3: CASSLVVGGENTEAFF
V: TRBV7-9
J: TRBJ1-1
length: 16

CDR3: CASSLGETSNFRKETQYF
V: TRBV5-5
J: TRBJ2-5
length: 18

CDR3: CASSLWGPNYGYTF
V: TRBV28
J: TRBJ1-2
length: 14

CDR3: CASSGDGGAFYEQYF
V: TRBV25-1
J: TRBJ2-7
length: 15

CDR3: CATKNGAQEGDTQYF
V: TRBV28
J: TRBJ2-3
length: 15

CDR3: CASSLLGGRGTGELFF
V: TRBV5-1
J: TRBJ2-2
length: 16

CDR3: CAISDGQGAESYEQYF
V: TRBV10-3
J: TRBJ2-7
length: 16

CDR3: CASSLAYPGGPTDTQYF
V: TRBV5-1
J: TRBJ2-3
length: 17

CDR3: CASSPYSGTTQETQYF
V: TRBV7-2
J: TRBJ2-5
length: 16